The 5 T cell receptor beta chains in this list originate from one sample, sequenced in a study of PD-1 blockade in classical Hodgkin lymphoma. Assay: immunoSEQ multiplex PCR; the TCRdb copy retains only in-frame clones and omits some. Of approximately 24,000 clones in the sample, roughly 80% are singletons; the top ten hold 20% to 25%. Stated time point: cycle 4 day 1 (C4D1), after less than 7 weeks of nivolumab. Relapses following autologous stem cell transplantation were seen in all patients, with brentuximab vedotin exposure varying. The sequenced sample was peripheral blood mononuclear cells (PBMCs), obtained before the fourth cycle of nivolumab. The receptors were sampled from a human donor with classical Hodgkin lymphoma.

The chain joins TRBV5-1 to TRBJ1-1; possible D gene TRBD1, 5 bases. V was cut by 0 bases and J by 2 bases, with 8 bases left in between. Germline CDR1 and CDR2: SGHRS and YFSETQ. CDR3 length equals 14 residues. The CDR3 here is CASSLEGTNTEAFF. The CDR3 DNA sequence: TGCGCCAGCAGCTTGGAAGGGACCAACACTGAAGCTTTCTTT. Full variable domain (outside the CDR3, taken from reference TRBV5-1 and TRBJ1-1): KAGVTQTPRYLIKTRGQQVTLSCSPISGHRSVSWYQQTPGQGLQFLFEYFSETQRNKGNFPGRFSGRQFSNSRSEMNVSTLELGDSALYLCASSLEGTNTEAFFGQGTRLTVV.

This clone was observed once. This rearrangement joins TRBV15 to TRBJ2-1; 8 bases match TRBD2. Germline V CDR1 and CDR2: LNHNV, YYDKDF (reference sequence). Germline trimming cut 1 base from V and 6 bases from J; bases unmatched to any gene: 2. The CDR3 length is 14 residues. The CDR3 loop is CATSRAAGGNEQFF. The CDR3 DNA reads TGTGCCACCAGCAGAGCCGCGGGGGGCAATGAGCAGTTCTTC.

V gene TRBV29-1 combines with J gene TRBJ1-1, with TRBD1 matching 7 bases. Unmatched junction bases numbered 5, after V lost 4 bases and J lost 6 bases. The CDR3 is made up of 12 amino acids. Germline loops: CDR1 SQVTM, CDR2 ANQGSEA. The CDR3 spells CSVAEGAAEAFF. The CDR3 region has the DNA TGCAGCGTTGCAGAGGGGGCCGCTGAAGCTTTCTTT.

The rearrangement joins TRBV2 to TRBJ2-3, with 7 bases matching TRBD2. With V trimmed by 2 bases and J by 4 bases, 9 bases remained unmatched. The CDR3 totals 16 residues. The V gene's germline CDR1 is SNHLY and CDR2 FYNNEI. CDR3 nucleotides: TGTGCCAGCAGTGAATCAAGCGGGGTTACATCAGATACGCAGTATTTT. It yields the protein CASSESSGVTSDTQYF.

This chain connects TRBV7-2 to TRBJ1-2; no definite D call. V was shortened by 1 base and J by 4 bases, with 13 bases between the two germline ends. The CDR3 extends over 15 amino acids. CDR1 and CDR2 from the germline V gene are SGHTA and FQGNSA. DNA for the CDR3: TGTGCCAGCAGCTTAGTCTTAGCAGGAGGCTATGGCTACACCTTC. Translating it yields CASSLVLAGGYGYTF. Drawing the rest from reference TRBV7-2 and TRBJ1-2, the complete variable domain is GAGVSQSPSNKVTEKGKDVELRCDPISGHTALYWYRQSLGQGLEFLIYFQGNSAPDKSGLPSDRFSAERTGGSVSTLTIQRTQQEDSAVYLCASSLVLAGGYGYTFGSGTRLTVV.